The rows below give T cell receptor beta chains drawn from one sample of a study of T cell repertoires and HLA-DP antigens. The table came from immunoSEQ multiplex PCR; TCRdb's copy has only in-frame clones and leaves some out. Of fewer than 550 clones in the sample, about three fifths are singletons; the top ten hold more than 40%. Material: alloreactive CD137+ CD4+ T cells from cultured PBMCs. All receptors come from a man aged 55-75 years in good health and CMV-seronegative. CDR3s include the opening cysteine and the closing phenylalanine or tryptophan. Fields, in order: J gene, CDR3 length, D gene, V gene, clone size, CDR3 protein, CDR3 DNA. D genes are given only for firm matches. Rows may omit the clone size; those that give it use once, few, many or a size class.

>TRBJ1-3|14|TRBD1|TRBV6-1|NA
CAVLRQGVGNTIYF
TGTGCTGTCCTGAGACAGGGTGTCGGAAACACCATATATTTT
>TRBJ2-5|13|NA|TRBV18|NA
CASSPLMEETQYF
TGTGCCAGCTCACCTCTAATGGAGGAGACCCAGTACTTC
>TRBJ2-3|16|NA|TRBV7-2|NA
CASSLTGGVGTDTQYF
TGTGCCAGCAGCTTAACCGGGGGCGTAGGCACAGATACGCAGTATTTT
>TRBJ1-2|14|NA|TRBV7-9|NA
CASSPRDFLRGYTF
TGTGCCAGCAGCCCCCGGGACTTCCTTAGGGGCTACACCTTC
>TRBJ2-4|14|NA|TRBV7-2|few
CASSFDGAKNIQYF
TGTGCCAGCAGCTTTGATGGGGCCAAAAACATTCAGTACTTC
>TRBJ1-2|14|NA|TRBV11-3|NA
CASSSYPPGLGYTF
TGTGCCAGCAGCTCATATCCCCCAGGGCTTGGCTACACCTTC
>TRBJ1-2|14|NA|TRBV2|few
CASSDLQALRGYTF
TGTGCCAGCAGTGACTTACAGGCCCTCCGGGGCTACACCTTC
>TRBJ1-2|14|NA|TRBV16|NA
CASSLSSSNYGYTF
TGTGCCAGCAGCCTCTCCAGCTCTAACTATGGCTACACCTTC
>TRBJ2-5|15|NA|TRBV11-2|NA
CASSLETGGYETQYF
TGTGCCAGCAGCTTAGAGACAGGTGGCTATGAGACCCAGTACTTC
>TRBJ2-1|17|TRBD2|TRBV7-4|NA
CASSPIGGYGIGNEQFF
TGTGCCAGCAGCCCAATCGGGGGGTACGGAATCGGGAATGAGCAGTTCTTC
>TRBJ1-2|14|NA|TRBV11-1|few
CASSFQGSRAGYTF
TGTGCCAGCAGCTTTCAAGGGTCTCGGGCTGGCTACACCTTC
>TRBJ2-1|17|TRBD2|TRBV2|NA
CASTPGAGGGSYNEQFF
TGTGCCAGCACCCCAGGAGCGGGAGGCGGATCCTACAATGAGCAGTTCTTC
>TRBJ2-1|12|NA|TRBV11-3|once
CASTRDSNEQFF
TGTGCCAGCACCCGGGACTCCAATGAGCAGTTCTTC
>TRBJ2-2|13|NA|TRBV9|NA
CASSVEWAGELFF
TGTGCCAGCAGCGTAGAGTGGGCCGGGGAGCTGTTTTTT
>TRBJ2-1|13|TRBD1|TRBV7-6|NA
CASSLDRVGEQFF
TGTGCCAGCAGCTTGGACAGGGTTGGCGAGCAGTTCTTC
>TRBJ2-1|15|NA|TRBV7-2|NA
CASILSGGRYNEQFF
TGTGCCAGCATCCTGAGCGGAGGCCGCTACAATGAGCAGTTCTTC
>TRBJ2-6|17|TRBD1|TRBV5-1|few
CASSFTGGIDGANVLTF
TGCGCCAGCAGCTTCACAGGGGGCATTGATGGGGCCAACGTCCTGACTTTC
>TRBJ2-7|15|TRBD1|TRBV5-5|large
CASSLTRTGVYEQYF
TGTGCCAGCAGCTTAACCAGGACAGGGGTCTACGAGCAGTACTTC
>TRBJ2-7|17|TRBD1|TRBV5-4|large
CASSSGTGVPGSYEQYF
TGTGCCAGCAGCTCCGGGACAGGGGTCCCAGGATCTTACGAGCAGTACTTC
>TRBJ1-6|15|TRBD1|TRBV10-2|NA
CASRADGQGYSPLHF
TGCGCCAGCAGAGCCGACGGACAGGGGTATTCACCCCTCCACTTT
>TRBJ2-1|13|NA|TRBV7-3|NA
CASSFGTGNEQFF
TGTGCCAGCAGCTTCGGGACTGGCAATGAGCAGTTCTTC
>TRBJ2-3|16|NA|TRBV14|NA
CASSLPLLSSTDTQYF
TGTGCCAGCAGCCTCCCCCTTCTTAGCTCCACAGATACGCAGTATTTT
>TRBJ1-3|15|NA|TRBV6-1|NA
CASTAAPRSGNTIYF
TGTGCCAGCACCGCCGCCCCCAGGTCTGGAAACACCATATATTTT
>TRBJ2-1|15|NA|TRBV4-1|NA
CASSHPGRSVNEQFF
TGCGCCAGCAGCCACCCGGGACGGTCGGTCAATGAGCAGTTCTTC
>TRBJ1-2|12|NA|TRBV11-2|NA
CASSLEISGYTF
TGTGCCAGCAGCTTAGAGATAAGCGGCTACACCTTC
>TRBJ2-1|11|TRBD1|TRBV6-5|NA
CASRTGREQFF
TGTGCCAGCAGGACAGGGCGTGAGCAGTTCTTC
>TRBJ2-1|17|NA|TRBV27|large
CASSPRGAGVSYNEQFF
TGTGCCAGCAGCCCTCGGGGGGCGGGAGTCTCCTACAATGAGCAGTTCTTC
>TRBJ2-1|16|NA|TRBV10-2|hyperexpanded
CASSDPAPWVSDEQFF
TGCGCCAGCAGTGATCCAGCCCCCTGGGTTTCGGATGAGCAGTTCTTC
>TRBJ2-5|15|NA|TRBV11-2|NA
CASSLGGGGQETQYF
TGTGCCAGCAGCTTAGGCGGAGGAGGCCAAGAGACCCAGTACTTC
>TRBJ1-1|15|NA|TRBV6-1|once
CASSEALPGRTEAFF
TGTGCCAGCAGTGAAGCGCTTCCAGGGCGCACTGAAGCTTTCTTT
>TRBJ2-1|13|NA|TRBV7-9|NA
CATLLGAGGRLFF
TGTGCCACCCTTTTGGGTGCGGGCGGGCGATTGTTCTTC
>TRBJ2-2|16|TRBD1|TRBV5-1|NA
CASSLRDRGLIGELFF
TGCGCCAGCAGCCTAAGGGACAGGGGGCTTATCGGGGAGCTGTTTTTT
>TRBJ1-2|16|NA|TRBV7-9|few
CASSLGTEYSNYGYTF
TGTGCCAGCAGCTTAGGGACAGAATATTCTAACTATGGCTACACCTTC
>TRBJ2-7|13|NA|TRBV6-9|NA
CASRRRVGHEQYF
TGTGCCAGCAGGCGAAGGGTCGGCCACGAGCAGTACTTC
>TRBJ1-5|14|NA|TRBV7-9|few
CASSLASSNQPQHF
TGTGCCAGCAGCTTAGCGTCTAGCAATCAGCCCCAGCATTTT